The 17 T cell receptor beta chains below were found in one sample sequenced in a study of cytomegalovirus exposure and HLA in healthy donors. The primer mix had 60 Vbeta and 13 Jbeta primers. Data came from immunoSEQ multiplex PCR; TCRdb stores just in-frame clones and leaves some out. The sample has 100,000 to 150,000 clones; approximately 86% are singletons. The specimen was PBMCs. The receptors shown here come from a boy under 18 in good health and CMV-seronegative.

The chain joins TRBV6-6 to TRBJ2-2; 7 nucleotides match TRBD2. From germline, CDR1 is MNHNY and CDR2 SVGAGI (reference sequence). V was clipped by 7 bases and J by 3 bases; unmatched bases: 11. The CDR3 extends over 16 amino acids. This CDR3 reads CASTRGAGDDTGELFF. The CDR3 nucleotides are TGTGCCAGCACCCGCGGGGCGGGAGACGACACCGGGGAGCTGTTTTTT.

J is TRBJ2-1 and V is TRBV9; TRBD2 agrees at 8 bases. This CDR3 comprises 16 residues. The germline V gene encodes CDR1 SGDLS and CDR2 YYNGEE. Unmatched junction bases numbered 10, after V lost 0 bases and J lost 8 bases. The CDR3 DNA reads TGTGCCAGCAGCGTAGGTAGCGGGAACCCCTGGGATGAGCAGTTCTTC. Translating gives CASSVGSGNPWDEQFF. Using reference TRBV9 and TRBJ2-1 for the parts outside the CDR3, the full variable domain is DSGVTQTPKHLITATGQRVTLRCSPRSGDLSVYWYQQSLDQGLQFLIQYYNGEERAKGNILERFSAQQFPDLHSELNLSSLELGDSALYFCASSVGSGNPWDEQFFGPGTRLTVL.

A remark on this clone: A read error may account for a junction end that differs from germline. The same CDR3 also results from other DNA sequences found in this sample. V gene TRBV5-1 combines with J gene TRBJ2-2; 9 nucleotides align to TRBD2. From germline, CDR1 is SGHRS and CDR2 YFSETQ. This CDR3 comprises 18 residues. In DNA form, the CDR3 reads TGCGCCAGCAGCTTGAGATCCCTAGCGGGATTTGGTCCCGGGGAGCTATTTTTT. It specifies CASSLRSLAGFGPGELFF.

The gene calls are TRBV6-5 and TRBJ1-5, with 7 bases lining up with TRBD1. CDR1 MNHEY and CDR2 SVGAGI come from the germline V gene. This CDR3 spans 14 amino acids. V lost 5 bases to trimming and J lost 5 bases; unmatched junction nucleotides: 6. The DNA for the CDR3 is TGTGCCAGCAGTCGGGACAGAACTTATCAGCCCCAGCATTTT. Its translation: CASSRDRTYQPQHF.

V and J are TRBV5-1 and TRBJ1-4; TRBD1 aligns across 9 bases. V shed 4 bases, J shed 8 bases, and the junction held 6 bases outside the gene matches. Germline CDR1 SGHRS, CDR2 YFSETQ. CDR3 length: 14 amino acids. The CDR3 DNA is TGCGCCAGCAGCCCGGGACAGGGAGCCGAAAAACTGTTTTTT. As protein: CASSPGQGAEKLFF. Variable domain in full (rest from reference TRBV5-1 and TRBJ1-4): KAGVTQTPRYLIKTRGQQVTLSCSPISGHRSVSWYQQTPGQGLQFLFEYFSETQRNKGNFPGRFSGRQFSNSRSEMNVSTLELGDSALYLCASSPGQGAEKLFFGSGTQLSVL.

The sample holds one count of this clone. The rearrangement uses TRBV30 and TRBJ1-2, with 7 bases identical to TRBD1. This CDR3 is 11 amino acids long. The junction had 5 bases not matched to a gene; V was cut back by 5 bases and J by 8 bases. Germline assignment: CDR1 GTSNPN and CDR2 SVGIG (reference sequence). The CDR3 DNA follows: TGTGCCTGGGGGCAGGGGGAAGGCTACACCTTC. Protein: CAWGQGEGYTF.

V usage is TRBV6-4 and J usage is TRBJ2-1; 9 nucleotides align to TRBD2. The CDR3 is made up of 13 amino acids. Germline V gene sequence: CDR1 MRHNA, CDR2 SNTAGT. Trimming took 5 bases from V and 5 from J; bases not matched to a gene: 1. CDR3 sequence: CASSPSGDNEQFF. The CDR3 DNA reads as TGTGCCAGCAGTCCTAGCGGGGACAATGAGCAGTTCTTC.

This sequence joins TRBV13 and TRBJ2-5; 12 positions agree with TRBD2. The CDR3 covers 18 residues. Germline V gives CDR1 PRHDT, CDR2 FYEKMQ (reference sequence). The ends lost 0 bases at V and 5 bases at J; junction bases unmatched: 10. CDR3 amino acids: CASSLGLAGGGEWETQYF. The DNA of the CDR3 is TGTGCCAGCAGCTTAGGACTAGCGGGAGGAGGGGAGTGGGAGACCCAGTACTTC.

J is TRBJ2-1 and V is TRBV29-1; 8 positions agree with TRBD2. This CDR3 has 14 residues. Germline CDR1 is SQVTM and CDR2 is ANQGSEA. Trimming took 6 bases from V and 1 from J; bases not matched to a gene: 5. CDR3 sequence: CSVMAGGSYNEQFF. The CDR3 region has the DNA TGCAGCGTAATGGCGGGGGGTTCCTACAATGAGCAGTTCTTC.

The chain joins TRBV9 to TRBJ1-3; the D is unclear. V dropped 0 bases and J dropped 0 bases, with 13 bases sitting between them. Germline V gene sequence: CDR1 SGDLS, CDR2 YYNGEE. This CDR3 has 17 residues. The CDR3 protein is CASSVDARRFSGNTIYF. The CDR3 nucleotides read TGTGCCAGCAGCGTAGATGCCAGGCGATTCTCTGGAAACACCATATATTTT.

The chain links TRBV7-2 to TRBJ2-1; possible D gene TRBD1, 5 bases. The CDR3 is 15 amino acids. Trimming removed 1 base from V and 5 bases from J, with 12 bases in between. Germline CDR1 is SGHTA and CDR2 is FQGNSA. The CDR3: CASSLVGAPNNEQFF. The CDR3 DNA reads TGTGCCAGCAGCTTAGTAGGGGCTCCAAACAATGAGCAGTTCTTC.

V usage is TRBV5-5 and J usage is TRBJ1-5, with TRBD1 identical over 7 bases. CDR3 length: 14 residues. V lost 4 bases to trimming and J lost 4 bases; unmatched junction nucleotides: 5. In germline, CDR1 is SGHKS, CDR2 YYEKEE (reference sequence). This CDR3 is CASSGGQVNQPQHF. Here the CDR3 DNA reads TGTGCCAGCAGCGGCGGACAGGTGAATCAGCCCCAGCATTTT.

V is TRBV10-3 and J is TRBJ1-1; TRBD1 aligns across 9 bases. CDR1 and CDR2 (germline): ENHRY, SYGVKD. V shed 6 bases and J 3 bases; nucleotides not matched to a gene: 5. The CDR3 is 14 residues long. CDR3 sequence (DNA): TGTGCCATCAGAAAGGGACAGGGCGACACTGAAGCTTTCTTT. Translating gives CAIRKGQGDTEAFF.

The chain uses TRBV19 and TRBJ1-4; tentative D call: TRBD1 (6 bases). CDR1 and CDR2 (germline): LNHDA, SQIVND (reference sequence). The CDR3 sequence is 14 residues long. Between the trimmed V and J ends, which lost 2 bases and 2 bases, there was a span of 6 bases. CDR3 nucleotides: TGTGCCAGTAGTATAACAGGGACTAATGAAAAACTGTTTTTT. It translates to CASSITGTNEKLFF.

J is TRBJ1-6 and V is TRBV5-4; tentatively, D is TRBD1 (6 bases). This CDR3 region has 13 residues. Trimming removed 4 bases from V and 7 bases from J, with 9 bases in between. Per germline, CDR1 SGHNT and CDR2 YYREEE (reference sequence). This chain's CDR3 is CASSLQGNSPLHF. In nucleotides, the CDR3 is TGTGCCAGCAGCCTCCAGGGGAATTCACCCCTCCACTTT.

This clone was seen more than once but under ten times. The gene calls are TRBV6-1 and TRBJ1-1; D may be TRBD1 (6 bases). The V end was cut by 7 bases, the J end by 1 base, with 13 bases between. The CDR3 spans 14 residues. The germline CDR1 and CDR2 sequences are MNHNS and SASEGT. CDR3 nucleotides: TGTGCCAGCACCTTCGGACAGCGGAACACTGAAGCTTTCTTT. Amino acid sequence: CASTFGQRNTEAFF.

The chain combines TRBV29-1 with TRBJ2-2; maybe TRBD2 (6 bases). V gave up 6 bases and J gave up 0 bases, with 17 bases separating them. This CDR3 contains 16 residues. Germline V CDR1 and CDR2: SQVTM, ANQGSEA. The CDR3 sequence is CSVADTTRANTGELFF. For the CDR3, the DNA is TGCAGCGTGGCGGACACGACTAGAGCGAACACCGGGGAGCTGTTTTTT.